This T cell receptor beta chain was sequenced in a study of PD-1 blockade in classical Hodgkin lymphoma. Across the whole study: The patients were dosed with nivolumab 3 mg/kg, infused intravenously every 2 weeks.

The V gene's germline CDR1 is SGHRS and CDR2 YFSETQ. This CDR3 contains 14 residues. The J segment lost 6 bases and the V segment lost 4 bases, leaving 7 bases of the junction unmatched. Whole-study findings and limits: Causes of the repertoire differences remain undefined, possibly disease activity or prior therapy. While CD8+ TCR diversity did not rise significantly by C4D1, CD4+ TCR diversity did. A reduction in baseline TCR diversity was reportedly seen in newly diagnosed patients relative to healthy donors.

Time point noted: cycle 4 day 1 (C4D1), after less than seven weeks of nivolumab. The patients all showed relapse after autologous stem cell transplantation, while their brentuximab vedotin exposure varied. Comments on this clone: Antigen: not known.

Using immunoSEQ multiplex PCR, the repertoire was profiled, and TCRdb retains in-frame clones only, with some absent. The table has around 65,000 clones, roughly 87% seen once. The TCR sequence derives from a human donor with classical Hodgkin lymphoma. Sequenced here: peripheral blood mononuclear cells (PBMCs), sampled before the fourth cycle of nivolumab. The chain recombines TRBV5-1 with TRBJ2-1, with TRBD1 matching 7 bases. CDR3 amino acids: CASSPTPGGNEQFF. DNA for the CDR3: TGCGCCAGCAGCCCAACCCCAGGGGGCAATGAGCAGTTCTTC.